This entry lists 14 T cell receptor beta chains sequenced from one sample in a study of neurological immune-mediated disorders. Time point specified: longitudinal time-point 2. MiXCR, run by TCRdb on the 5' RACE reads, gives a single entry per CDR3 protein. In the table there are some 80,000 distinct CDR3 sequences, approximately 5.8% of which are singletons. The sequenced sample consisted of PBMCs. The source of these receptors is a woman aged 55-69 years with multiple sclerosis.

This chain joins TRBV7-8 and TRBJ2-7; TRBD1 or TRBD2 may be the D gene (6 bases each). Trimming removed 5 bases at V and 7 bases at J, with 12 bases between. The CDR3 spans 12 residues. The germline gives CDR1 SGHVS, CDR2 FQNEAQ. The CDR3 spells CASSGGPGEQYF. CDR3 coding DNA: TGTGCCAGCAGCGGGGGGCCAGGAGAGCAGTACTTC. Based on the CDR3 plus reference TRBV7-8 and TRBJ2-7, the full variable domain is GAGVSQSPRYKVAKRGQDVALRCDPISGHVSLFWYQQALGQGPEFLTYFQNEAQLDKSGLPSDRFFAERPEGSVSTLKIQRTQQEDSAVYLCASSGGPGEQYFGPGTRLTVT.

This clonotype was picked up many times. The chain couples TRBV6-6 to TRBJ1-1; the match to TRBD1 covers 7 bases. J gave up 0 bases and V 7 bases, and 5 bases lay outside the gene matches. CDR1 and CDR2 (germline): MNHNY, SVGAGI (reference sequence). This CDR3 region has 14 residues. The CDR3 spells CASNRGELNTEAFF. Written as DNA, the CDR3 is TGTGCCAGCAACAGGGGCGAATTGAACACTGAAGCTTTCTTT.

There are many counts of this clonotype. The chain uses TRBV5-1 and TRBJ1-1; no definite D call. Between the trimmed V and J ends, which lost 0 bases and 0 bases, there was a span of 12 bases. Looked up from germline, CDR1 is SGHRS and CDR2 is YFSETQ. The CDR3 is 16 amino acids. CDR3 sequence reads: CASSLGSGTMNTEAFF. The CDR3 nucleotides read TGCGCCAGCAGCTTGGGGTCAGGAACGATGAACACTGAAGCTTTCTTT.

This clonotype occurred many times. V gene TRBV5-1 combines with J gene TRBJ1-6; D gene ambiguous. V was cut by 2 bases and J by 7 bases, with 13 bases left in between. The germline gives CDR1 SGHRS, CDR2 YFSETQ. The CDR3 consists of 15 residues. The CDR3 loop reads CASSFKGSSNSPLHF. For the CDR3, the DNA is TGCGCCAGCAGCTTCAAAGGGAGTAGCAATTCACCCCTCCACTTT.

This rearrangement joins TRBV7-9 to TRBJ2-7; D not resolved. Trimming left V 0 bases short and J 0 bases short, with 9 bases between. CDR1 is SEHNR and CDR2 is FQNEAQ in the germline V gene (reference sequence). This CDR3 is built from 15 residues. The CDR3 reads CASSLALLSSYEQYF. The CDR3 DNA follows: TGTGCCAGCAGCTTAGCGCTTTTGAGCTCCTACGAGCAGTACTTC. The entire variable domain, with the rest obtained from reference TRBV7-9 and TRBJ2-7, is as follows: DTGVSQNPRHKITKRGQNVTFRCDPISEHNRLYWYRQTLGQGPEFLTYFQNEAQLEKSRLLSDRFSAERPKGSFSTLEIQRTEQGDSAMYLCASSLALLSSYEQYFGPGTRLTVT.

This clonotype was observed many times. V usage is TRBV25-1 and J usage is TRBJ1-1; D is perhaps TRBD1 (6 bases). Germline CDR1 is MGHDK and CDR2 is SYGVNS. This CDR3 region has 15 residues. V lost 5 bases and J 2 bases, leaving 15 bases between the germline ends. Written as DNA, the CDR3 is TGTGCCAGCAGTAAACGGACAGCTTTAAACACTGAAGCTTTCTTT. Amino acid sequence: CASSKRTALNTEAFF.

The V call is TRBV19, the J call TRBJ2-2, with a possible D match to TRBD1 (6 bases). The CDR3 is made up of 15 amino acids. V lost 6 bases to trimming and J lost 0 bases, with 11 bases between them. CDR1 is LNHDA and CDR2 is SQIVND in the germline V gene (reference sequence). The CDR3 protein is CASRLDRANTGELFF. DNA for the CDR3: TGTGCCAGTAGGCTGGACAGAGCGAACACCGGGGAGCTGTTTTTT. Using reference TRBV19 and TRBJ2-2 for the parts outside the CDR3, the full variable domain is DGGITQSPKYLFRKEGQNVTLSCEQNLNHDAMYWYRQDPGQGLRLIYYSQIVNDFQKGDIAEGYSVSREKKESFPLTVTSAQKNPTAFYLCASRLDRANTGELFFGEGSRLTVL.

CDR3 sequence (DNA): TGCGCCAGCGGGGTACAGGCCTACGAGCAGTACTTC. It codes for CASGVQAYEQYF. The rearrangement links TRBV10-2 to TRBJ2-7, with D possibly matching TRBD1 (5 bases). The CDR3 covers 12 residues. Looked up from germline, CDR1 is WSHSY and CDR2 is SAAADI. The germline V and J ends were trimmed by 8 bases and 2 bases, with 10 bases remaining between them.

In this sample, this clonotype turned up a few times. The chain joins TRBV12-3 or TRBV12-4 to TRBJ2-1, with D perhaps matching TRBD2 (5 bases). This CDR3 is 18 amino acids long. V was clipped by 4 bases and J by 7 bases, with 26 bases between them. The CDR3 spells CASSSVLQTSNPGNEQFF. The CDR3 DNA reads as TGTGCCAGCAGTTCCGTCCTTCAAACCAGCAACCCGGGGAATGAGCAGTTCTTC.

Turning to this clonotype: This likely comes from a read error, as the CDR3 has no conserved phenylalanine or tryptophan at its end. The chain has TRBV7-6 and TRBJ2-7; TRBD1 agrees at 8 bases. The CDR3 has 14 amino acids. CDR1 is SGHVS and CDR2 is FNYEAQ in the germline V gene. J was trimmed by 4 bases and V by 1 base; bases with no gene match: 3. The CDR3 loop is CASSLGDRRYEQYY. Here the CDR3 DNA reads TGTGCCAGCAGCTTAGGGGACAGGCGGTACGAGCAGTACTAC.

This clonotype was recorded at least ten times. The chain recombines TRBV28 with TRBJ1-5, with D uncertain. Germline CDR1 is MDHEN and CDR2 is SYDVKM. The CDR3 contains 16 residues. Deletions cut 3 bases from V and 3 bases from J, with 15 bases between. The CDR3 protein is CASSFEGRRPNQPQHF. In DNA form, the CDR3 reads TGTGCCAGCAGTTTTGAGGGTAGGAGGCCCAATCAGCCCCAGCATTTT.

The sample holds many counts of this clonotype. The chain recombines TRBV20-1 with TRBJ1-5; D is undetermined. The germline V gene has CDR1 DFQATT and CDR2 SNEGSKA (reference sequence). V lost 0 bases and J lost 3, with 15 bases in between. This CDR3 has 16 amino acids. In DNA form, the CDR3 reads TGCAGTGCTAGAGACCCCCTAGAGGGCTCCAATCAGCCCCAGCATTTT. Amino acid sequence: CSARDPLEGSNQPQHF.

This clonotype was seen ten or more times. This chain connects TRBV20-1 to TRBJ1-5; TRBD1 might be the D (5 bases). Trimming took 7 bases from V and 6 from J, leaving 22 bases between them. The CDR3 is 15 amino acids. Germline V gene lookup returns CDR1 DFQATT and CDR2 SNEGSKA (reference sequence). The CDR3 DNA reads TGCAGTGACGCCGAGGACACCCGCTGGGCTCAGCCCCAGCATTTT. Protein: CSDAEDTRWAQPQHF.

This clonotype was seen repeatedly, ten times or more. The chain uses TRBV25-1 and TRBJ2-1, with 10 bases fitting TRBD2. V trimming: 1 base; J trimming: 9 bases; junction bases outside the gene matches: 18. This CDR3 is built from 19 residues. Germline CDR1 and CDR2: MGHDK and SYGVNS. The CDR3 DNA is TGTGCCAGCAGTGAATCTAGCGGGGGCCGCTTTTCCGGTGGTGCTGAGCAGTTCTTC. It translates to CASSESSGGRFSGGAEQFF.